The rows below give T cell receptor beta chains drawn from one sample of a study of neurological immune-mediated disorders. MiXCR, applied by TCRdb to the 5' RACE reads, yields one record per CDR3 protein. The sample records about 40,000 distinct CDR3 sequences, roughly 15% being singletons. The material sequenced was CD4+ T cells from blood. These TCRs come from a woman in her sixties with HTLV-1-associated myelopathy (HAM/TSP). CDR3s leave out the opening cysteine and the closing phenylalanine or tryptophan. Each record gives: CDR3 length, J gene, V gene, CDR3 protein.

cdr3_length: 11
j_call: TRBJ1-2
v_call: TRBV5-1
cdr3_aa: ASSLGQNYGYT

cdr3_length: 12
j_call: TRBJ2-1
v_call: TRBV6-6
cdr3_aa: ASSYSRGGIEQF

cdr3_length: 10
j_call: TRBJ1-1
v_call: TRBV20-1
cdr3_aa: SARRQGTEAF

cdr3_length: 12
j_call: TRBJ2-7
v_call: TRBV7-2
cdr3_aa: ASCRDSGPYEQY

cdr3_length: 15
j_call: TRBJ2-2
v_call: TRBV7-3
cdr3_aa: ASSLIAGGANTGELF

cdr3_length: 13
j_call: TRBJ2-2
v_call: TRBV20-1
cdr3_aa: SARKDITNTGELF

cdr3_length: 14
j_call: TRBJ2-3
v_call: TRBV2
cdr3_aa: ASSLDFAGGADTQY

cdr3_length: 12
j_call: TRBJ1-1
v_call: TRBV5-1
cdr3_aa: ASSFTGGRTEAF

cdr3_length: 13
j_call: TRBJ2-3
v_call: TRBV20-1
cdr3_aa: SAPTRDRGSDTQY

cdr3_length: 13
j_call: TRBJ1-1
v_call: TRBV4-1
cdr3_aa: ASSQAEGTGTEAF

cdr3_length: 13
j_call: TRBJ2-1
v_call: TRBV5-1
cdr3_aa: ASSSVLGGQDEQF

cdr3_length: 14
j_call: TRBJ2-7
v_call: TRBV6-6
cdr3_aa: ASSYDPQGGSYEQY

cdr3_length: 12
j_call: TRBJ1-6
v_call: TRBV6-5
cdr3_aa: ASSMGVAQSPLH

cdr3_length: 11
j_call: TRBJ2-7
v_call: TRBV20-1
cdr3_aa: SAEVRGFHEQY

cdr3_length: 14
j_call: TRBJ2-3
v_call: TRBV5-1
cdr3_aa: ASSLAGQGGTDTQY

cdr3_length: 10
j_call: TRBJ1-1
v_call: TRBV5-6
cdr3_aa: ASSLGMTEAF

cdr3_length: 14
j_call: TRBJ1-2
v_call: TRBV12-3/TRBV12-4
cdr3_aa: ASSRDRGQGNYGYT

cdr3_length: 13
j_call: TRBJ2-7
v_call: TRBV20-1
cdr3_aa: SARDPDRVSYEQY

cdr3_length: 13
j_call: TRBJ1-5
v_call: TRBV10-2
cdr3_aa: ASSGPGLGSQPQH

cdr3_length: 14
j_call: TRBJ2-6
v_call: TRBV5-1
cdr3_aa: ASSFGRGGGANVLT

cdr3_length: 12
j_call: TRBJ2-3
v_call: TRBV5-1
cdr3_aa: ASRPGLSTDTQY

cdr3_length: 9
j_call: TRBJ2-7
v_call: TRBV20-1
cdr3_aa: SADRGHEQY

cdr3_length: 12
j_call: TRBJ1-6
v_call: TRBV7-8
cdr3_aa: ASSPTGTGSPLH

cdr3_length: 11
j_call: TRBJ1-2
v_call: TRBV7-9
cdr3_aa: ASSQQGVYGYT

cdr3_length: 13
j_call: TRBJ1-4
v_call: TRBV20-1
cdr3_aa: SARSPTAYNEKLF

cdr3_length: 11
j_call: TRBJ1-2
v_call: TRBV20-1
cdr3_aa: SARDWDREGYT

cdr3_length: 14
j_call: TRBJ2-1
v_call: TRBV5-1
cdr3_aa: ASSFLAGSSYNEQF

cdr3_length: 9
j_call: TRBJ1-2
v_call: TRBV20-1
cdr3_aa: STRVEGGYT

cdr3_length: 9
j_call: TRBJ2-5
v_call: TRBV30
cdr3_aa: AWRTVETQY